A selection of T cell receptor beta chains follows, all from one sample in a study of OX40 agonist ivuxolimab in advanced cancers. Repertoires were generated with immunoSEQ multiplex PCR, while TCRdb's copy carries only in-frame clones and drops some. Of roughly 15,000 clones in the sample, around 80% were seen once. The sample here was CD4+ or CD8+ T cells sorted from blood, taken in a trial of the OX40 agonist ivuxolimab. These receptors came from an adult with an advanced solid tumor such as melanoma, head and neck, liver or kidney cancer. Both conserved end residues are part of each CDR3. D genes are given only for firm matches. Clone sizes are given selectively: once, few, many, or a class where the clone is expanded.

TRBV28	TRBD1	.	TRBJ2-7	TGTGCCAGCAGTTTACAGGGGGCACCAGGGGAAAAGTACTTC	CASSLQGAPGEKYF
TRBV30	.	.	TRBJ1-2	TGTGCCTGGAGTGGAGGGATCGGTGGCTACACCTTC	CAWSGGIGGYTF
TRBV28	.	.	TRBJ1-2	TGTGCCAGCAGTTTATTACAGGACAGCTATGGCTACACCTTC	CASSLLQDSYGYTF
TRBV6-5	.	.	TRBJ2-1	TGTGCCACCATCACGGTTCGGAGTGAGCAGTTCTTC	CATITVRSEQFF
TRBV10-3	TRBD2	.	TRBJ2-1	TGTGCCATCAAGTCTAGCGGGATGGCTGAGCAGTTCTTC	CAIKSSGMAEQFF
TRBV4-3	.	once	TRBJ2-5	TGCGCCAGCAGCCTTCGACTGGGACCCCAAGAGACCCAGTACTTC	CASSLRLGPQETQYF
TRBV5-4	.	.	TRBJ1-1	TGTGCCAGCACCTCCTCCGGGAAGGGCGGCACTGAAGCTTTCTTT	CASTSSGKGGTEAFF
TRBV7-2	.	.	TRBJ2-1	TGTGCCAGCAGCTTACAGGGAGACAATGAGCAGTTCTTC	CASSLQGDNEQFF
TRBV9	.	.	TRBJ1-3	TGTGCCAGCAGCGTAGTTGGGGCCCCTGGAAACACCATATATTTT	CASSVVGAPGNTIYF
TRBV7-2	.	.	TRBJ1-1	TGTGCCAGCAGCTTATCCCAGATGCCAGGGAGCACTGAAGCTTTCTTT	CASSLSQMPGSTEAFF
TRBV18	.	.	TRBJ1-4	TGTGCCAGCTCACCCCGGGGTGGTTTTAATGAAAAACTGTTTTTT	CASSPRGGFNEKLFF
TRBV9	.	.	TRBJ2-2	TGTGCCAGCAGCCCCCAGCTGAACACCGGGGAGCTGTTTTTT	CASSPQLNTGELFF
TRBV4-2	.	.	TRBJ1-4	TGTGCCAGCAGCCAAGATAGGACCGTAAATGAAAAACTGTTTTTT	CASSQDRTVNEKLFF
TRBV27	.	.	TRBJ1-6	TGTGCCAGCAGAGCGACGGCGAGCTCCTATAATTCACCCCTCCACTTT	CASRATASSYNSPLHF
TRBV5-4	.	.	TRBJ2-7	TGTGCCAGCAGCTGGGGTGGGCCCATTCCCTACGAGCAGTACTTC	CASSWGGPIPYEQYF
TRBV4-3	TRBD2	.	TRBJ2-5	TGCGCCAGCAGCCAGAGTAGCGGGCCGGGGGAGACCCAGTACTTC	CASSQSSGPGETQYF
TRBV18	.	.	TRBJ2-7	TGTGCCAGCTCACCCGACATAACAAACCACGAGCAGTACTTC	CASSPDITNHEQYF
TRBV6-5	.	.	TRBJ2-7	TGTGCCAGCAGTTCCCTAACAAGGGGGGACTACGAGCAGTACTTC	CASSSLTRGDYEQYF
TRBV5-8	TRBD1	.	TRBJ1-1	TGTGCCAGCAGCATGACAGGGGTGAACACTGAAGCTTTCTTT	CASSMTGVNTEAFF
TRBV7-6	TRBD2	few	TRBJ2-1	TGTGCCAGCAGCTCGAGCTGGACTAGGTCTGACAATGAGCAGTTCTTC	CASSSSWTRSDNEQFF
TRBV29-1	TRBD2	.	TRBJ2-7	TGCAGCGCGAGGACTAGCGGCTCCTACGAGCAGTACTTC	CSARTSGSYEQYF
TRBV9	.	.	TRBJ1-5	TGTGCCAGCAGCGTAGACGGGGTTAGCAATCAGCCCCAGCATTTT	CASSVDGVSNQPQHF
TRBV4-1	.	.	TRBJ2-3	TGCGCCAGCAGCCAAACAGGGTTCACAGATACGCAGTATTTT	CASSQTGFTDTQYF
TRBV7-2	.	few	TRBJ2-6	TGTGCCAGCAGCTTAGAGGGCCCCATCACAGCGGGGGCCAACGTCCTGACTTTC	CASSLEGPITAGANVLTF
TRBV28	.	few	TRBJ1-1	TGTGCCAGCAGTACAGGGATCTACACTGAAGCTTTCTTT	CASSTGIYTEAFF
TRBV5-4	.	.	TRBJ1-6	TGTGCCAGCAGCGGGGGTTTTGGGTCAGGTACTGGCTTCAGTTCACCCCTCCACTTT	CASSGGFGSGTGFSSPLHF
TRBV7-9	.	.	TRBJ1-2	TGTGCCAGCAGCGTAGGAGGGGGGTTCGCTGGCTACACCTTC	CASSVGGGFAGYTF
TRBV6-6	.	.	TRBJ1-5	TGTGCCAGCAACCGACAGGAAGGTCAGCCCCAGCATTTT	CASNRQEGQPQHF
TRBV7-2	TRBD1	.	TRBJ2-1	TGTGCCAGCAGCTTAGTAGGAGGTGGGACAGGGATCAATGAGCAGTTCTTC	CASSLVGGGTGINEQFF
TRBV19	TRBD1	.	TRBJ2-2	TGTGCCAGTAGTATCCGGACAGGGGGAACCGGGGAGCTGTTTTTT	CASSIRTGGTGELFF
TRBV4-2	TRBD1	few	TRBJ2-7	TGTGCCAGCAGCCAGGGACAGGCCTACGAGCAGTACTTC	CASSQGQAYEQYF
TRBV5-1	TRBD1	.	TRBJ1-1	TGCGCCAGCAGCCCGGGGACAGGGGGGAGGAACACTGAAGCTTTCTTT	CASSPGTGGRNTEAFF
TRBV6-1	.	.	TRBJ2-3	TGTGCCAGCAGGCAGGAGCTCACAGATACGCAGTATTTT	CASRQELTDTQYF
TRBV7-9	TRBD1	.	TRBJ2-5	TGTGCCAGCCTAAGGACAGGGCAAGAGACCCAGTACTTC	CASLRTGQETQYF
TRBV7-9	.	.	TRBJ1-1	TGTGCCAGCGTACGGGCGAACACTGAAGCTTTCTTT	CASVRANTEAFF
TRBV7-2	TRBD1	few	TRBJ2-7	TGTGCCAGCAGCGAACAGGGGGCGTACGAGCAGTACTTC	CASSEQGAYEQYF
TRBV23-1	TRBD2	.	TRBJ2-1	TGCGCCAGCCGGACTAGCGGGTCCCTCCACGGGGCAAGTGAGCAGTTCTTC	CASRTSGSLHGASEQFF
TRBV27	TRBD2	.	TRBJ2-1	TGTGCCAGCATCCCTAGCGGATTCTACAATGAGCAGTTCTTC	CASIPSGFYNEQFF
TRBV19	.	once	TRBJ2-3	TGTGCCAGTAGCATAGGCAATACAGATACGCAGTATTTT	CASSIGNTDTQYF
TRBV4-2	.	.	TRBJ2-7	TGTGCCAGCAGCCAAGTTTACCAAACCTACGAGCAGTACTTC	CASSQVYQTYEQYF
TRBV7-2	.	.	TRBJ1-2	TGTGCCAGCAGCTCAGATAGGACGGCGCTTCGGGGCTACACCTTC	CASSSDRTALRGYTF
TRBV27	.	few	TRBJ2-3	TGTGCCAGCAGTTTATATCCATTTAGCACAGATACGCAGTATTTT	CASSLYPFSTDTQYF
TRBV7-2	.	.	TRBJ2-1	TGTGCCAGCAGCTCCCAGGGGCCTGAGCAGTTCTTC	CASSSQGPEQFF
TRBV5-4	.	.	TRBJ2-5	TGTGCCAGCAGCAAACCTTCGGGCCAAGAGACCCAGTACTTC	CASSKPSGQETQYF
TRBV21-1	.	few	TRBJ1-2	TGTGCCAGCAACGGGACGGTCTATGGCTACACCTTC	CASNGTVYGYTF
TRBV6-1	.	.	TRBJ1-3	TGTGCCAGCAGTGAAGCCCACCCGATTTTGTTTTTT	CASSEAHPILFF
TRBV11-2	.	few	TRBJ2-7	TGTGCCAGCAGCCAGCCGGGGGCGTACGAGCAGTACTTC	CASSQPGAYEQYF
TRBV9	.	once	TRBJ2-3	TGTGCCAGCAGCCTACTACTCGGGAGTGGCACAGATACGCAGTATTTT	CASSLLLGSGTDTQYF
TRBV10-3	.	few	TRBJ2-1	TGTGCCACCAAGGGGCCGGGGGCTAATGAGCAGTTCTTC	CATKGPGANEQFF
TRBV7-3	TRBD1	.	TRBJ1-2	TGTGCCAGCAGCTTGAATCCGGGACAGGGGGACGGCTACACCTTC	CASSLNPGQGDGYTF
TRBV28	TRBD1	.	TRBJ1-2	TGTGCCAGCATAGGTTCTGACAGGGTTAACTATGGCTACACCTTC	CASIGSDRVNYGYTF
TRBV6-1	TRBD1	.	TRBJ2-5	TGTGCCAGCAGTGAAAGATTGACAGGGGGGGGAGAGACCCAGTACTTC	CASSERLTGGGETQYF
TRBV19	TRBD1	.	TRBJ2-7	TGTGCCAGTAGCCGGGGACAGGGGGGCGAGCAGTACTTC	CASSRGQGGEQYF
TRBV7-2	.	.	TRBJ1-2	TGTGCCAGCAGCTTGGACGGAACCTACTATGGCTACACCTTC	CASSLDGTYYGYTF
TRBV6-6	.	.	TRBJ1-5	TGTGCCAGCAGTTACGGGGCTGATCGGCCCCAGCATTTT	CASSYGADRPQHF
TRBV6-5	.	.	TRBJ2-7	TGTGCCAGCAGTGGTCATCAGAGGGAGCAGTACTTC	CASSGHQREQYF
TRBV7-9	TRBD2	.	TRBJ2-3	TGTGCCAGCAGCTTAGCGGCGGGGGCAGATACGCAGTATTTT	CASSLAAGADTQYF
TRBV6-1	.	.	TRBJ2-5	TGTGCCAGCAGTGACCCAGGGGCCCGACAAGAGACCCAGTACTTC	CASSDPGARQETQYF
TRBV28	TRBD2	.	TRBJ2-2	TGTGCCAGCAGCTCTGCAGGGGCTAGCGGGAGGGCCGGGGAGCTGTTTTTT	CASSSAGASGRAGELFF